The source of this T cell receptor (beta chain) is a study of blood T cells in healthy people across ages. The table lists this clonotype with a few counts. The antigen remains undetermined. Broader study findings: Total diversity from one million sequenced T cells was likely underestimated. With naive T cell percentage, TCR beta diversity showed a strong correlation.

At least 6 micrograms of total RNA were extracted per sample. With a J-beta primer mix and a sample-barcoded 5' primer, a second PCR ran about 6 to 11 cycles. TCRdb redid the calling of the 5' RACE reads with MiXCR, one entry per CDR3 protein. Of about 800,000 distinct CDR3 sequences detected, around half appear once; the ten largest clones hold 15% to 20%. The CDR3 consists of 12 residues. With V trimmed by 8 bases and J by 8 bases, 5 bases remained unmatched. Germline CDR1 reads SEHNR; CDR2 reads FQNEAQ (reference sequence). The chain links TRBV7-9 to TRBJ1-1, with 10 bases fitting TRBD1. The source is an elderly man in good health. The specimen was blood. The CDR3 bases are TGTGCCAGCGGGACAGGGGTGTCGGAAGCTTTCTTT. Its protein is CASGTGVSEAFF.